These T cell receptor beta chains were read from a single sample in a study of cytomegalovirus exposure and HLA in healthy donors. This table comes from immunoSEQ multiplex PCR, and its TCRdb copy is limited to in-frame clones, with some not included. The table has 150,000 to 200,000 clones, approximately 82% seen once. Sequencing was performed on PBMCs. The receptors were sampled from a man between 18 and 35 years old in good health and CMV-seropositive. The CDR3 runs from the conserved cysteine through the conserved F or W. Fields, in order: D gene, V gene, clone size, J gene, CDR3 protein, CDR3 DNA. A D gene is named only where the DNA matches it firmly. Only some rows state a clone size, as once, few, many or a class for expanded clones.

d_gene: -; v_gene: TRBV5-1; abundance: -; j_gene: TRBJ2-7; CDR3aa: CASSLGGYEQYF; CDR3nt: TGCGCCAGCAGCTTGGGCGGGTACGAGCAGTACTTC
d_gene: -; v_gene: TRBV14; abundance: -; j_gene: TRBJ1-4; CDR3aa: CASSRRKNEKLFF; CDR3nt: TGTGCCAGCAGCCGCAGGAAAAATGAAAAACTGTTTTTT
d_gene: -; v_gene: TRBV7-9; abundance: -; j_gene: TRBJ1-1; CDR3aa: CSSSSLGGPGEAFF; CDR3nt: TGTTCCAGCAGCTCCCTGGGGGGACCCGGGGAAGCTTTCTTT
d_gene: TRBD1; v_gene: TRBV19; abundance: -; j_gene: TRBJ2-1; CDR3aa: CASSLGTGTSYNEQFF; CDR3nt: TGTGCCAGTAGTCTCGGGACAGGGACATCCTACAATGAGCAGTTCTTC
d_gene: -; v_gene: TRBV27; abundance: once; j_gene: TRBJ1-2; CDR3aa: CASSQDRNNYGYTF; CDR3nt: TGTGCCAGCAGCCAAGACAGGAATAACTATGGCTACACCTTC
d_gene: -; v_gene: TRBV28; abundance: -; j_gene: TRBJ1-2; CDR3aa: CASSLHQIRLRGYTF; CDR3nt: TGTGCCAGCAGTTTACACCAAATACGCCTCCGGGGCTACACCTTC
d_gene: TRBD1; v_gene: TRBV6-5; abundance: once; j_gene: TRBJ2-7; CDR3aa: CASGGTGLSSYEQYF; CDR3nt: TGTGCCAGTGGTGGGACAGGGTTGAGCTCCTACGAGCAGTACTTC
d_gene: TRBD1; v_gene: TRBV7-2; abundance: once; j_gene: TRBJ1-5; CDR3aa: CASSFDRGRYQPQHF; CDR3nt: TGTGCCAGCAGCTTTGACAGGGGGCGGTATCAGCCCCAGCATTTT
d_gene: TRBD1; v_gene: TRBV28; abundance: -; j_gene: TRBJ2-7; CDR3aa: CASSRRQGGHEQYF; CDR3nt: TGTGCCAGCAGCCGGCGACAGGGGGGACACGAGCAGTACTTC
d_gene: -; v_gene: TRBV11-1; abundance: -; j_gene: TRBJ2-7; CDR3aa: CASSFGSPYEQYF; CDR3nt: TGTGCCAGCAGCTTTGGGAGTCCCTACGAGCAGTACTTC
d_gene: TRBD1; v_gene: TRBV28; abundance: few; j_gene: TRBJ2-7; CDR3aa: CASTPGTVLYEQYF; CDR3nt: TGTGCCAGCACCCCGGGGACAGTCCTTTACGAGCAGTACTTC
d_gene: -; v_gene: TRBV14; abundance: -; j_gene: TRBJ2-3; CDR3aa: CASSPGNTQYF; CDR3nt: TGTGCCAGCAGCCCAGGAAATACGCAGTATTTT
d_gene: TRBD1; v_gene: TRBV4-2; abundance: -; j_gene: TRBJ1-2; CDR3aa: CASSQSTGGEGYGYTF; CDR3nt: TGTGCCAGCAGCCAATCAACAGGGGGGGAGGGCTATGGCTACACCTTC
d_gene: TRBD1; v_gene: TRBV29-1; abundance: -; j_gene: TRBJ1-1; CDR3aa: CSVAGQGREAFF; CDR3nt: TGCAGCGTTGCTGGACAGGGACGTGAAGCTTTCTTT
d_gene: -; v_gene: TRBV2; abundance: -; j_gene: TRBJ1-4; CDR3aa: CASSARQAANEKLFF; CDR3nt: TGTGCCAGCAGCGCCCGACAGGCCGCTAATGAAAAACTGTTTTTT
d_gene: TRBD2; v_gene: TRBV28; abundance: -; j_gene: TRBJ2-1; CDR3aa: CASYSGRLSDEQFF; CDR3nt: TGTGCCAGCTATAGCGGGAGACTATCGGATGAGCAGTTCTTC
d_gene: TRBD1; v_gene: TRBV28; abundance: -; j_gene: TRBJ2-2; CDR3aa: CASSFVDRGAGELFF; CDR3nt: TGTGCCAGCAGTTTTGTGGACAGGGGGGCCGGGGAGCTGTTTTTT
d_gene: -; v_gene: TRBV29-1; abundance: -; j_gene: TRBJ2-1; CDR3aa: CSVFSNEQFF; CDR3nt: TGCAGCGTTTTCTCCAATGAGCAGTTCTTC
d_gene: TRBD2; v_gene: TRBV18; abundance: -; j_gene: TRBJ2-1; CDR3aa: CASSPGTSGRDEQFF; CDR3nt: TGTGCCAGCTCACCCGGGACTAGCGGGAGAGATGAGCAGTTCTTC
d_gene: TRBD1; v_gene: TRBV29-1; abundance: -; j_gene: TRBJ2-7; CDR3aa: CSVGQGIYEQYF; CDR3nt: TGCAGCGTGGGACAGGGGATCTACGAGCAGTACTTC
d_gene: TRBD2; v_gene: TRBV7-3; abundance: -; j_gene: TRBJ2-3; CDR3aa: CASSFSGSGGSLTDTQYF; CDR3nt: TGTGCCAGCAGCTTTTCGGGAAGCGGGGGTTCTCTAACAGATACGCAGTATTTT
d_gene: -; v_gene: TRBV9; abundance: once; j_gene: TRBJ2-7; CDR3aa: CASSVGTLERGEQYF; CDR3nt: TGTGCCAGCAGCGTAGGAACTCTTGAACGGGGCGAGCAGTACTTC